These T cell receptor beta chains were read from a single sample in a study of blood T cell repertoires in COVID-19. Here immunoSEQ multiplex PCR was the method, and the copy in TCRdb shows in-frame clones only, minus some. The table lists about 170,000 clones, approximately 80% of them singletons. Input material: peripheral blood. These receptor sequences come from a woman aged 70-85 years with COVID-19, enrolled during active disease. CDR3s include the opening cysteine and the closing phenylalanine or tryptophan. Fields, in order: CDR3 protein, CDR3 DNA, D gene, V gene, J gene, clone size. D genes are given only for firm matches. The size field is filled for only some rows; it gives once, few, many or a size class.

CASSPARTDTQYF	TGTGCCAGCAGCCCCGCCCGGACAGATACGCAGTATTTT	NA	TRBV12-3/TRBV12-4	TRBJ2-3	few
CATSRDHLLRGNTGELFF	TGTGCCACCAGCAGAGATCACCTCCTGCGAGGGAACACCGGGGAGCTGTTTTTT	NA	TRBV15	TRBJ2-2	NA
CASSLRGNYGYTF	TGTGCCAGCAGTTTAAGGGGGAACTATGGCTACACCTTC	NA	TRBV12-3/TRBV12-4	TRBJ1-2	NA
CASIAGAPNEKLFF	TGTGCCAGCATCGCAGGGGCTCCTAATGAAAAACTGTTTTTT	NA	TRBV5-5	TRBJ1-4	NA
CATSGDRGPDTQYF	TGTGCCACCAGTGGGGACAGAGGTCCAGATACGCAGTATTTT	TRBD1	TRBV24-1	TRBJ2-3	NA
CASGDGGASNSPLHF	TGTGCCAGCGGCGACGGGGGGGCGAGTAATTCACCCCTCCACTTT	NA	TRBV25-1	TRBJ1-6	once
CAISRQGQRGNEQFF	TGTGCCATCAGCCGCCAAGGGCAGCGGGGGAATGAGCAGTTCTTC	TRBD2	TRBV10-3	TRBJ2-1	few
CASSYFRTGNQPQHF	TGTGCCAGCAGTTACTTTCGGACAGGGAATCAGCCCCAGCATTTT	TRBD1	TRBV6-6	TRBJ1-5	NA
CASSFFSSYNEQFF	TGTGCCAGCAGTTTCTTTAGCTCCTACAATGAGCAGTTCTTC	NA	TRBV28	TRBJ2-1	NA
CASSLNRFYLSGNTIYF	TGTGCCAGCAGCTTAAACAGGTTCTACCTCTCTGGAAACACCATATATTTT	NA	TRBV11-2	TRBJ1-3	NA
CASSFRPRRDEQFF	TGTGCCAGCAGTTTCCGCCCCCGGAGGGATGAGCAGTTCTTC	NA	TRBV7-2	TRBJ2-1	few
CAWEGDGLNTEAFF	TGTGCCTGGGAGGGGGACGGGTTGAACACTGAAGCTTTCTTT	NA	TRBV30	TRBJ1-1	NA
CASSLGTGSQETQYF	TGTGCCAGTAGTCTTGGGACAGGGAGCCAAGAGACCCAGTACTTC	TRBD1	TRBV19	TRBJ2-5	once
CASSLQENQPQHF	TGTGCCAGCAGTTTGCAGGAAAATCAGCCCCAGCATTTT	NA	TRBV6-5	TRBJ1-5	few
CASSLRGVRDRHFLNYGYTF	TGTGCCAGCAGCTTAAGAGGTGTCCGGGACAGACATTTTTTAAACTATGGCTACACCTTC	TRBD1	TRBV7-8	TRBJ1-2	NA
CASSDGSGKRTEAFF	TGCGCCAGCAGTGATGGTTCAGGGAAACGGACTGAAGCTTTCTTT	NA	TRBV10-1	TRBJ1-1	once
CASSLGLAGETQYF	TGTGCCAGCAGCTTAGGACTAGCGGGAGAGACCCAGTACTTC	TRBD2	TRBV5-6	TRBJ2-5	NA
CASTPQRAPSYEQYF	TGTGCCAGTACCCCCCAGCGGGCACCCTCCTACGAGCAGTACTTC	NA	TRBV19	TRBJ2-7	NA
CASRARDEQFF	TGTGCCAGCAGAGCTCGGGATGAGCAGTTCTTC	NA	TRBV2	TRBJ2-1	NA
CASSERSGTGELFF	TGTGCCAGCAGTGAACGTAGCGGCACCGGGGAGCTGTTTTTT	NA	TRBV6-1	TRBJ2-2	NA